Listed below are T cell receptor beta chains from one sample, sequenced in a study of T-cell memory formation after mild COVID-19. TCRdb independently ran MiXCR on the 5' RACE reads; one entry per CDR3 protein. Among 400,000 to 550,000 distinct CDR3 sequences listed, 20% to 30% were seen once. Specimen: PBMCs or a T cell subset sorted from them (not recorded which). These TCRs come from an adult woman who had mild COVID-19 (a few samples of this study predate the infection). Cell type and time point are not known. Each CDR3 is given with its conserved first and last residue. D genes are given only for firm matches. A row's size may be missing; if present it is once, few, many or a size class.

V gene: TRBV24-1; J gene: TRBJ2-3; clone size: NA; CDR3 length: 15; D gene: TRBD1; CDR3 DNA: TGTGCCACCAGTGATTTCAAGGGGGCAGGAGATACGCAGTATTTT; CDR3 protein: CATSDFKGAGDTQYF
V gene: TRBV6-6; J gene: TRBJ2-5; clone size: few; CDR3 length: 14; D gene: NA; CDR3 DNA: TGTGCCAGCACCAAAGCGACCTCCCAAGAGACCCAGTACTTC; CDR3 protein: CASTKATSQETQYF
V gene: TRBV5-1; J gene: TRBJ2-7; clone size: NA; CDR3 length: 14; D gene: NA; CDR3 DNA: TGCGCCAGCAGCTTGGACCTTCTTGCCTACGAGCAGTACTTC; CDR3 protein: CASSLDLLAYEQYF
V gene: TRBV19; J gene: TRBJ2-2; clone size: NA; CDR3 length: 14; D gene: NA; CDR3 DNA: TGTGCCAGTAGTACCCCAGGGTACACCGGGGAGCTGTTTTTT; CDR3 protein: CASSTPGYTGELFF
V gene: TRBV12-3/TRBV12-4; J gene: TRBJ1-2; clone size: many; CDR3 length: 11; D gene: NA; CDR3 DNA: TGTGCCAGCAGCCTTGATACAGGCTACACCTTC; CDR3 protein: CASSLDTGYTF
V gene: TRBV3-1; J gene: TRBJ2-1; clone size: few; CDR3 length: 14; D gene: TRBD2; CDR3 DNA: TGTGCCAGCCGTAAACTAGCGTGGGGAAATGAGCAGTTCTTC; CDR3 protein: CASRKLAWGNEQFF
V gene: TRBV12-3/TRBV12-4; J gene: TRBJ2-5; clone size: NA; CDR3 length: 14; D gene: NA; CDR3 DNA: TGTGCCAGCAGTTTAGCTTCTAACCAAGAGACCCAGTACTTC; CDR3 protein: CASSLASNQETQYF
V gene: TRBV6-5; J gene: TRBJ1-2; clone size: NA; CDR3 length: 15; D gene: TRBD1; CDR3 DNA: TGTGCCAGCAGCCAAGGGACAGGCCTTAACTATGGCTACACCTTC; CDR3 protein: CASSQGTGLNYGYTF
V gene: TRBV7-9; J gene: TRBJ1-6; clone size: NA; CDR3 length: 15; D gene: NA; CDR3 DNA: TGTGCCAGCAGCCCATCCCAGGGTTGGGCTTCACCCCTCCACTTT; CDR3 protein: CASSPSQGWASPLHF
V gene: TRBV24-1; J gene: TRBJ2-1; clone size: NA; CDR3 length: 15; D gene: NA; CDR3 DNA: TGTGCCACCAGTGAAAATACAGGAGCGAACAATGAGCAGTTCTTC; CDR3 protein: CATSENTGANNEQFF
V gene: TRBV3-1; J gene: TRBJ2-1; clone size: NA; CDR3 length: 16; D gene: TRBD2; CDR3 DNA: TGTGCCAGCAGCCTACTTAGCGGGGGGCCATACAATGAGCAGTTCTTC; CDR3 protein: CASSLLSGGPYNEQFF
V gene: TRBV9; J gene: TRBJ2-1; clone size: few; CDR3 length: 17; D gene: NA; CDR3 DNA: TGTGCCAGCAGCGTAGAAGCGGTGGGACACGCGGGCAATGAGCAGTTCTTC; CDR3 protein: CASSVEAVGHAGNEQFF
V gene: TRBV12-3/TRBV12-4; J gene: TRBJ1-1; clone size: NA; CDR3 length: 15; D gene: NA; CDR3 DNA: TGTGCCAGCAGCCACGGACAGCCCATGAACACTGAAGCTTTCTTT; CDR3 protein: CASSHGQPMNTEAFF
V gene: TRBV29-1; J gene: TRBJ2-7; clone size: few; CDR3 length: 14; D gene: NA; CDR3 DNA: TGCAGCGTTGGAGGAGGGGGGGAATCGTACGAGCAGTACTTC; CDR3 protein: CSVGGGGESYEQYF
V gene: TRBV5-6; J gene: TRBJ1-6; clone size: NA; CDR3 length: 15; D gene: TRBD1; CDR3 DNA: TGTGCCAGCAGCTCGTTTACAGGGGTAGACTCACCCCTCCACTTT; CDR3 protein: CASSSFTGVDSPLHF
V gene: TRBV5-6; J gene: TRBJ1-2; clone size: few; CDR3 length: 14; D gene: NA; CDR3 DNA: TGTGCCAGCAGCTTGTCCGGCGCCCGCTATGGCTACACCTTC; CDR3 protein: CASSLSGARYGYTF
V gene: TRBV19; J gene: TRBJ2-3; clone size: few; CDR3 length: 18; D gene: TRBD2; CDR3 DNA: TGTGCCAGTAGCCACATAGCGGGAGGTATCCTAGGCACAGATACGCAGTATTTT; CDR3 protein: CASSHIAGGILGTDTQYF
V gene: TRBV20-1; J gene: TRBJ2-2; clone size: NA; CDR3 length: 15; D gene: TRBD2; CDR3 DNA: TGCAGTGCTAGAGACCAGCGGGAGGGCACCGGGGAGCTGTTTTTT; CDR3 protein: CSARDQREGTGELFF
V gene: TRBV12-3/TRBV12-4; J gene: TRBJ2-7; clone size: NA; CDR3 length: 15; D gene: NA; CDR3 DNA: TGTGCCAGCAGTTCGATGACAGCGTACTCCTACGAGCAGTACTTC; CDR3 protein: CASSSMTAYSYEQYF
V gene: TRBV20-1; J gene: TRBJ2-7; clone size: many; CDR3 length: 15; D gene: NA; CDR3 DNA: TGCAGTGCTAGAGATCACTCCGGATCTTCCTACGAGCAGTACTTC; CDR3 protein: CSARDHSGSSYEQYF
V gene: TRBV4-1; J gene: TRBJ1-1; clone size: NA; CDR3 length: 15; D gene: NA; CDR3 DNA: TGCGCCAGCAGCCAAGAGGATACAGGGCAAACTGAAGCTTTCTTT; CDR3 protein: CASSQEDTGQTEAFF
V gene: TRBV27; J gene: TRBJ2-1; clone size: many; CDR3 length: 18; D gene: TRBD1; CDR3 DNA: TGTGCCAGCACCCCAGGGGGCTTCCGTCCGCGGTCGTACAATGAGCAGTTCTTC; CDR3 protein: CASTPGGFRPRSYNEQFF
V gene: TRBV12-3/TRBV12-4; J gene: TRBJ1-6; clone size: NA; CDR3 length: 17; D gene: NA; CDR3 DNA: TGTGCCAGCAGTCCCTGGGGGCCGCACTCCTATAATTCACCCCTCCACTTT; CDR3 protein: CASSPWGPHSYNSPLHF
V gene: TRBV12-3/TRBV12-4; J gene: TRBJ1-5; clone size: NA; CDR3 length: 16; D gene: NA; CDR3 DNA: TGTGCCAGCAGTTTAGGGGCGGTGGGGGGCAATCAGCCCCAGCATTTT; CDR3 protein: CASSLGAVGGNQPQHF
V gene: TRBV9; J gene: TRBJ2-7; clone size: NA; CDR3 length: 15; D gene: NA; CDR3 DNA: TGTGCCAGCAGCGTAGAGGCAGCGGGCCTTTACGAGCAGTACTTC; CDR3 protein: CASSVEAAGLYEQYF
V gene: TRBV9; J gene: TRBJ2-1; clone size: many; CDR3 length: 15; D gene: NA; CDR3 DNA: TGTGCCAGCAGCGTAGAAAGGGAGACCTACAATGAGCAGTTCTTC; CDR3 protein: CASSVERETYNEQFF
V gene: TRBV7-9; J gene: TRBJ2-7; clone size: NA; CDR3 length: 15; D gene: NA; CDR3 DNA: TGTGCCAGCAGCCAACCGGGCGGCGCGACCTACGAGCAGTACTTC; CDR3 protein: CASSQPGGATYEQYF
V gene: TRBV2; J gene: TRBJ2-1; clone size: NA; CDR3 length: 15; D gene: TRBD1; CDR3 DNA: TGTGCCAGCAGTCCAAGACAGGGAAAATACAATGAGCAGTTCTTC; CDR3 protein: CASSPRQGKYNEQFF
V gene: TRBV6-5; J gene: TRBJ2-1; clone size: few; CDR3 length: 14; D gene: NA; CDR3 DNA: TGTGCCAGCAGTTCCCTGAGGGCGGTCAATGAGCAGTTCTTC; CDR3 protein: CASSSLRAVNEQFF
V gene: TRBV19; J gene: TRBJ2-4; clone size: NA; CDR3 length: 14; D gene: TRBD2; CDR3 DNA: TGTGCCAGTAGTAGAGGGACTAGCGCTGACATTCAGTACTTC; CDR3 protein: CASSRGTSADIQYF
V gene: TRBV4-3; J gene: TRBJ1-6; clone size: few; CDR3 length: 14; D gene: NA; CDR3 DNA: TGCGCCAGCAGCCAAGATCGGAATAATTCACCCCTCCACTTT; CDR3 protein: CASSQDRNNSPLHF
V gene: TRBV20-1; J gene: TRBJ1-5; clone size: NA; CDR3 length: 13; D gene: NA; CDR3 DNA: TGCAGTGCTCCCTCGCGGGCCGCCGGGCCCCAGCATTTT; CDR3 protein: CSAPSRAAGPQHF
V gene: TRBV5-1; J gene: TRBJ2-1; clone size: few; CDR3 length: 14; D gene: NA; CDR3 DNA: TGCGCCAGCAGCTCTGGCGAAGCGGTCAATGAGCAGTTCTTC; CDR3 protein: CASSSGEAVNEQFF
V gene: TRBV25-1; J gene: TRBJ1-5; clone size: NA; CDR3 length: 15; D gene: NA; CDR3 DNA: TGTGCCAGCAGCCCCGGGACACCAACCCATCAGCCCCAGCATTTT; CDR3 protein: CASSPGTPTHQPQHF
V gene: TRBV4-1; J gene: TRBJ2-1; clone size: NA; CDR3 length: 14; D gene: NA; CDR3 DNA: TGCGCCAGCAGCCAAGTTTTAGCAAGCGATGAGCAGTTCTTC; CDR3 protein: CASSQVLASDEQFF
V gene: TRBV29-1; J gene: TRBJ2-2; clone size: NA; CDR3 length: 11; D gene: NA; CDR3 DNA: TGCAGCGTTGTCGGCAACGGGGAGCTGTTTTTT; CDR3 protein: CSVVGNGELFF
V gene: TRBV5-6; J gene: TRBJ1-3; clone size: NA; CDR3 length: 13; D gene: NA; CDR3 DNA: TGTGCCAGCAGCATCGGACGGAATGAAGCCATATATTTT; CDR3 protein: CASSIGRNEAIYF
V gene: TRBV5-1; J gene: TRBJ1-1; clone size: few; CDR3 length: 15; D gene: NA; CDR3 DNA: TGCGCCAGCAGCTTGGCTCCGCAACTTAGGACTGAAGCTTTCTTT; CDR3 protein: CASSLAPQLRTEAFF
V gene: TRBV7-3; J gene: TRBJ2-7; clone size: NA; CDR3 length: 13; D gene: TRBD2; CDR3 DNA: TGTGCCAGCAGCTCAGCGGGAGGGAAGGAGCAGTACTTC; CDR3 protein: CASSSAGGKEQYF
V gene: TRBV4-1; J gene: TRBJ1-2; clone size: NA; CDR3 length: 12; D gene: NA; CDR3 DNA: TGCGCCAGCAGCCAAGTGGGGAACGGCTACACCTTC; CDR3 protein: CASSQVGNGYTF
V gene: TRBV21-1; J gene: TRBJ2-5; clone size: once; CDR3 length: 14; D gene: NA; CDR3 DNA: TGTGCCAGCAGAGTTTTCGCCGGCCAAGAGACCCAGTACTTC; CDR3 protein: CASRVFAGQETQYF
V gene: TRBV2; J gene: TRBJ2-5; clone size: few; CDR3 length: 14; D gene: NA; CDR3 DNA: TGTGCCAGCAGTGAACGGGTGAACCAAGAGACCCAGTACTTC; CDR3 protein: CASSERVNQETQYF
V gene: TRBV7-9; J gene: TRBJ2-1; clone size: few; CDR3 length: 16; D gene: TRBD2; CDR3 DNA: TGTGCCAGCAGCCCGCTAGCGGGAGGATTCTACAATGAGCAGTTCTTC; CDR3 protein: CASSPLAGGFYNEQFF
V gene: TRBV6-5; J gene: TRBJ1-5; clone size: few; CDR3 length: 13; D gene: TRBD1; CDR3 DNA: TGTGCCAGCAGCCCCGGGACAGCACAGCCCCAGCATTTT; CDR3 protein: CASSPGTAQPQHF
V gene: TRBV24-1; J gene: TRBJ2-3; clone size: NA; CDR3 length: 16; D gene: TRBD2; CDR3 DNA: TGTGCCACCAGTGATTTAGGCGGGGGGGACAAAGATACGCAGTATTTT; CDR3 protein: CATSDLGGGDKDTQYF
V gene: TRBV2; J gene: TRBJ1-2; clone size: few; CDR3 length: 12; D gene: NA; CDR3 DNA: TGTGCCAGCAGTGCAGCTAACTATGGCTACACCTTC; CDR3 protein: CASSAANYGYTF
V gene: TRBV11-2; J gene: TRBJ2-1; clone size: NA; CDR3 length: 15; D gene: NA; CDR3 DNA: TGTGCCAGCAGCTTAGATCCCGCCAGCAGGACTGAGCAGTTCTTC; CDR3 protein: CASSLDPASRTEQFF
V gene: TRBV9; J gene: TRBJ2-7; clone size: NA; CDR3 length: 13; D gene: TRBD1; CDR3 DNA: TGTGCCAGCAGCGCACAGGGGGCCTACGAGCAGTACTTC; CDR3 protein: CASSAQGAYEQYF
V gene: TRBV6-5; J gene: TRBJ2-2; clone size: once; CDR3 length: 18; D gene: TRBD2; CDR3 DNA: TGTGCCAGCAGAAGCCCCGAAGCCGGGACTAGCTCCACCGGGGAGCTGTTTTTT; CDR3 protein: CASRSPEAGTSSTGELFF
V gene: TRBV15; J gene: TRBJ2-7; clone size: few; CDR3 length: 14; D gene: NA; CDR3 DNA: TGTGCCACCAGCAGTACTCGGGACTTCTACGAGCAGTACTTC; CDR3 protein: CATSSTRDFYEQYF
V gene: TRBV24-1; J gene: TRBJ1-1; clone size: NA; CDR3 length: 13; D gene: NA; CDR3 DNA: TGTGCCACCAGTGAAGGGAGTAGGACTGAAGCTTTCTTT; CDR3 protein: CATSEGSRTEAFF
V gene: TRBV6-5; J gene: TRBJ1-2; clone size: NA; CDR3 length: 17; D gene: NA; CDR3 DNA: TGTGCCAGCAGTTACTCGAGTACGAGGGGATCTAACTATGGCTACACCTTC; CDR3 protein: CASSYSSTRGSNYGYTF
V gene: TRBV2; J gene: TRBJ2-7; clone size: many; CDR3 length: 15; D gene: NA; CDR3 DNA: TGTGCCAGCAGGCCGCGGGTAGGGGGGGCCTACGAGCAGTACTTC; CDR3 protein: CASRPRVGGAYEQYF
V gene: TRBV6-1; J gene: TRBJ1-2; clone size: NA; CDR3 length: 13; D gene: NA; CDR3 DNA: TGTGCCAGCAATCCAACAGGGAACTATGGCTACACCTTC; CDR3 protein: CASNPTGNYGYTF
V gene: TRBV7-2; J gene: TRBJ1-2; clone size: NA; CDR3 length: 16; D gene: TRBD1; CDR3 DNA: TGTGCCAGCAGCCCTAAGGGACAGGCACTTAAGGATGGCTACACCTTC; CDR3 protein: CASSPKGQALKDGYTF
V gene: TRBV5-1; J gene: TRBJ2-5; clone size: NA; CDR3 length: 15; D gene: TRBD2; CDR3 DNA: TGCGCCAGCAGCCCCCGTGAGGGAGGGCGAGAGACCCAGTACTTC; CDR3 protein: CASSPREGGRETQYF
V gene: TRBV27; J gene: TRBJ2-1; clone size: NA; CDR3 length: 13; D gene: NA; CDR3 DNA: TGTGCCAGCAGTTTACGGACAGTCGGTGAGCAGTTCTTC; CDR3 protein: CASSLRTVGEQFF
V gene: TRBV7-9; J gene: TRBJ1-6; clone size: NA; CDR3 length: 14; D gene: NA; CDR3 DNA: TGTGCCAGCAGCTTGGAAGGGTATAATTCACCCCTCCACTTT; CDR3 protein: CASSLEGYNSPLHF
V gene: TRBV12-3/TRBV12-4; J gene: TRBJ2-1; clone size: NA; CDR3 length: 15; D gene: TRBD1; CDR3 DNA: TGTGCCAGCAGTCCCCGGGACAGGGTATGGAATGAGCAGTTCTTC; CDR3 protein: CASSPRDRVWNEQFF
V gene: TRBV3-1; J gene: TRBJ2-1; clone size: NA; CDR3 length: 16; D gene: NA; CDR3 DNA: TGTGCCAGCAGCCAAGAAGGCGGGGGCCCTCACGATGAGCAGTTCTTC; CDR3 protein: CASSQEGGGPHDEQFF